The present T cell receptor beta chain was sequenced within a study of blood T cells in healthy people across ages. Findings of the study overall: Higher naive T cell percentage went strongly together with higher TCR beta diversity. Roughly linear declines in TCR beta diversity per million T cells occurred with age.

In this sample, this clonotype turned up a few times. The antigen is unknown. Then a second PCR, running about 6 to 12 cycles, was carried out with a sample-barcoded 5' primer and a J-beta primer mix. Each CDR3 protein gets one entry after TCRdb re-called the 5' RACE reads with MiXCR. The data hold more than 800,000 distinct CDR3 sequences, with 35% to 55% observed a single time. Between the trimmed V and J ends, which lost 1 base and 13 bases, there was a span of 7 bases. The germline V gene has CDR1 LNHNV and CDR2 YYDKDF (reference sequence). This CDR3 is 10 amino acids long. V and J are TRBV15 and TRBJ2-5; D may be TRBD1 or TRBD2 (5 bases each). The sequencing sample was made of blood. The clonotype originates from a woman aged 55-70 years in good health. CDR3 sequence reads: CATSRGDPYF. The CDR3 DNA is TGTGCCACCAGCAGAGGGGACCCGTACTTC.